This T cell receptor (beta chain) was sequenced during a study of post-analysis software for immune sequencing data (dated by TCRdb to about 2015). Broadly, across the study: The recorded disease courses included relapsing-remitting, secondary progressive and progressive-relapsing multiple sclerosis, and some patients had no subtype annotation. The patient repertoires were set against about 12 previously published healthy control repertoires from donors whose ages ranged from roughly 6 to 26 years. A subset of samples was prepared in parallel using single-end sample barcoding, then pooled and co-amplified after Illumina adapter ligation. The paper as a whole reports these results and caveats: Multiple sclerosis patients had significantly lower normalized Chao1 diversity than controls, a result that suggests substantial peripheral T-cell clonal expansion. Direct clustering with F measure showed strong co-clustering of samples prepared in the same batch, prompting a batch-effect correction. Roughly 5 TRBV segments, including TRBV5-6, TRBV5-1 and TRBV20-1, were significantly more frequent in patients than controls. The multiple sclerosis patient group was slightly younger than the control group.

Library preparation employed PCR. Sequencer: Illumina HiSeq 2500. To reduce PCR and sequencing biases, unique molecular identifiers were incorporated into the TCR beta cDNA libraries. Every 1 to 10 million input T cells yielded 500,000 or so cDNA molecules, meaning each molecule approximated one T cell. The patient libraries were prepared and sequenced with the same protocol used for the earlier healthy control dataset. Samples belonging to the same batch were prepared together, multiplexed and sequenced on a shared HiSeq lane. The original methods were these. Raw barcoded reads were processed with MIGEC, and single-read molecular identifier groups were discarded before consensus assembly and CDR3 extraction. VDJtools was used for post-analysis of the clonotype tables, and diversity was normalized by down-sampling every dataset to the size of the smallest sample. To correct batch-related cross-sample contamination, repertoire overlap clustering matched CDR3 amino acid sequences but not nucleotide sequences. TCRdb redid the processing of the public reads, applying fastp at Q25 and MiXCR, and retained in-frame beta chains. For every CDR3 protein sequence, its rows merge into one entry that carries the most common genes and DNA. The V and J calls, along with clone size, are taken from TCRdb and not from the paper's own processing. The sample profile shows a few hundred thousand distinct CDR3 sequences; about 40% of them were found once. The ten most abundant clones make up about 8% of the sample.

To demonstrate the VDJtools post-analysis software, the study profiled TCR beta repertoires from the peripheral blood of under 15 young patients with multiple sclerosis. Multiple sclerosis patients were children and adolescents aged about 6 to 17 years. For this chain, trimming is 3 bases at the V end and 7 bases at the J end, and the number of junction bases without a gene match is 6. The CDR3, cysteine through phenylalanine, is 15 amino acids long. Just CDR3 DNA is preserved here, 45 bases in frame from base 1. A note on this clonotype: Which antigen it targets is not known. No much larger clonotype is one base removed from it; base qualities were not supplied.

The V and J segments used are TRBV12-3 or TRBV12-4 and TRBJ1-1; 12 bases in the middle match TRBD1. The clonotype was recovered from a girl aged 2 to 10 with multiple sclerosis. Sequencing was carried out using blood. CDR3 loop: CASSFPGQGAREAFF. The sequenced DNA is TGTGCCAGCAGTTTTCCGGGACAGGGGGCTCGTGAAGCTTTCTTT.